This T cell receptor beta chain was found in a study of neurological immune-mediated disorders. The study's findings and limits: No sharing of CDR3 amino acid sequences was observed among expanded clones across subjects, suggesting private repertoires in all groups. Expansion of TCR clones was greatest in HTLV-1-associated myelopathy and smallest in multiple sclerosis, where it fell below that of healthy controls.

TCRdb independently ran MiXCR on the 5' RACE reads; one entry per CDR3 protein. Of tens of thousands of distinct CDR3 sequences listed, about 2.5% are singletons. The germline V gene has CDR1 SGHKS and CDR2 YYEKEE (reference sequence). With 6 bases removed from V and 2 bases from J, the gap between germline ends came to 12 bases. There are 14 residues in the CDR3. This clonotype was picked up many times. The antigen remains unidentified. This receptor was identified in a woman aged 30 to 39 with multiple sclerosis. The material sequenced was PBMCs. The V and J genes are TRBV5-5 and TRBJ2-1; the D gene could be TRBD1 or TRBD2 (6 bases each). Here the CDR3 DNA reads TGTGCCAGCAATGAGGGGGGAACCTACAATGAGCAGTTCTTC. As protein: CASNEGGTYNEQFF.